The T cell receptor beta chain under discussion was sequenced for a study of breast tumors, draining lymph nodes, adjacent tissues. The lymph nodes were axillary draining lymph nodes from breast cancer patients. TCRdb analysed the multiplex PCR reads with MiXCR anew, one entry per CDR3 protein. Seen here are around 290,000 distinct CDR3 sequences, 30% to 35% observed once, and the top ten hold about 1.2%. V lost 5 bases and J 7 bases, leaving 20 bases between the germline ends. The CDR3 extends over 15 amino acids. In germline, CDR1 is SGHAT, CDR2 FQNNGV. This clonotype was seen repeatedly, ten times or more.

Sequences were obtained from axillary lymph node tissue. The rearrangement uses TRBV11-2 and TRBJ2-5; D may be TRBD1 (6 bases). This sequence originates from a female donor with breast cancer. Some clones in this sample may be carry-over from other donors' samples. The chain's CDR3 is CASSRETGHVWTQYF. The CDR3 coding sequence is TGTGCCAGCAGCAGGGAGACAGGCCATGTGTGGACCCAGTACTTC.